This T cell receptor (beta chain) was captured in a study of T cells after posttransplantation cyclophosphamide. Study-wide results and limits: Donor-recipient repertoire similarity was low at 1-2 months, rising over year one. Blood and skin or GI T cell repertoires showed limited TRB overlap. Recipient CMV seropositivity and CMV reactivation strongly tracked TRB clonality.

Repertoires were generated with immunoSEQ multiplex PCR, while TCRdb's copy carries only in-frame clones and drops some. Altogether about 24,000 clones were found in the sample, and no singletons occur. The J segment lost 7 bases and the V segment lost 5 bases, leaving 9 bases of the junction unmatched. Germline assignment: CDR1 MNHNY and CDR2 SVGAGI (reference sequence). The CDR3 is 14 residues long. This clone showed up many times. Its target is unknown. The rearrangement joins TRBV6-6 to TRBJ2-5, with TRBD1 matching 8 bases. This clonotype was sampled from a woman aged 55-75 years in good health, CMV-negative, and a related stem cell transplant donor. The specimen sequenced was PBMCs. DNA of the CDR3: TGTGCCAGCAGTCCTTTGGACAGGGCCGGGACCCAGTACTTC. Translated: CASSPLDRAGTQYF.